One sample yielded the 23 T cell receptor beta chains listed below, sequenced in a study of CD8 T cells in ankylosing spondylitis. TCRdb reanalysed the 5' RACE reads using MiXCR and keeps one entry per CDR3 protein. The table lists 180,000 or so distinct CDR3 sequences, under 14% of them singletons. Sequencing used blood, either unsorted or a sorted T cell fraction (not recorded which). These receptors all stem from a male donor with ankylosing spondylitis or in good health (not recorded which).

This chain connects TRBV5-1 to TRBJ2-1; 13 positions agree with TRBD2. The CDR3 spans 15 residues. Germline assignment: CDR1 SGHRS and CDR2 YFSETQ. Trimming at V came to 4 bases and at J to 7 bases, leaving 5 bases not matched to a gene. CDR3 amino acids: CASSRLAGGGNEQFF. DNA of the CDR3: TGCGCCAGCAGCAGACTAGCGGGGGGAGGAAATGAGCAGTTCTTC.

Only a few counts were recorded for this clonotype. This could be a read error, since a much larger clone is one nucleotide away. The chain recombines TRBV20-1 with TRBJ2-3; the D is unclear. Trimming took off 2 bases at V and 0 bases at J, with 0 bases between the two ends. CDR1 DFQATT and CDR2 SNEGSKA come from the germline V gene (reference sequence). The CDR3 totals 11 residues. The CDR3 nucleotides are TGCAGTGCTAGAAGCACAGATACGCAGTATTTT. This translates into CSARSTDTQYF.

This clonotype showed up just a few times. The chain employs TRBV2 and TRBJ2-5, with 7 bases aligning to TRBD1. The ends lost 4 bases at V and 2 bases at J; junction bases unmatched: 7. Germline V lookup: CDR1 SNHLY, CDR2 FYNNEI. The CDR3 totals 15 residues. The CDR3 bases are TGTGCCAGCAGTGGACAGGGCACCTTTCAAGAGACCCAGTACTTC. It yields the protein CASSGQGTFQETQYF.

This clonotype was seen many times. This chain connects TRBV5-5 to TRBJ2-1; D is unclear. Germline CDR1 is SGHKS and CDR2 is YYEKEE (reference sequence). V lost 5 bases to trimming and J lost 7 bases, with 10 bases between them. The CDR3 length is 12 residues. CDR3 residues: CASSDLGNEQFF. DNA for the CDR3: TGTGCCAGCAGTGACCTGGGGAATGAGCAGTTCTTC. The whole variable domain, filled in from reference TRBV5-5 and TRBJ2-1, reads DAGVTQSPTHLIKTRGQQVTLRCSPISGHKSVSWYQQVLGQGPQFIFQYYEKEERGRGNFPDRFSARQFPNYSSELNVNALLLGDSALYLCASSDLGNEQFFGPGTRLTVL.

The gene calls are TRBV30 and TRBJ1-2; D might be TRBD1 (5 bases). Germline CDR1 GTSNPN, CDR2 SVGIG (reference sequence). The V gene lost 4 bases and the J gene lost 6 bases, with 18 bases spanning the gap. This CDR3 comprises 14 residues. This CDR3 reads CAWKGFVRDNGYTF. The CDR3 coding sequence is TGTGCCTGGAAGGGATTCGTCAGGGATAATGGCTACACCTTC.

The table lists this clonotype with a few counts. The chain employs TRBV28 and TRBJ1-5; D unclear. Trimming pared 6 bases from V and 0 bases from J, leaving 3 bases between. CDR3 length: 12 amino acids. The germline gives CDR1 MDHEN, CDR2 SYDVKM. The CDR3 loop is CASRYSNQPQHF. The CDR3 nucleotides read TGTGCCAGCAGATATAGCAATCAGCCCCAGCATTTT.

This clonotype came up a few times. The CDR3 reads CASSLDGTQEQPQHF. The CDR3 DNA reads as TGCGCCAGCAGCTTGGACGGGACCCAGGAGCAGCCCCAGCATTTT. The chain recombines TRBV5-1 with TRBJ1-5, with a tentative D call TRBD1 (5 bases). V was clipped by 0 bases and J by 7 bases, with 14 bases between them. This CDR3 contains 15 residues. The germline CDR1 and CDR2 sequences are SGHRS and YFSETQ.

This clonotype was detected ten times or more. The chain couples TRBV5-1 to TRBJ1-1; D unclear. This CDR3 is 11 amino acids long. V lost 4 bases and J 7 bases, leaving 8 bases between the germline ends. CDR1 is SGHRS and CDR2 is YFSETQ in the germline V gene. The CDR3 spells CASSGGNEAFF. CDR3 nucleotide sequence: TGCGCCAGCAGCGGAGGGAATGAAGCTTTCTTT. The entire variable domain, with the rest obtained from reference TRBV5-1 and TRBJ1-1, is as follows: KAGVTQTPRYLIKTRGQQVTLSCSPISGHRSVSWYQQTPGQGLQFLFEYFSETQRNKGNFPGRFSGRQFSNSRSEMNVSTLELGDSALYLCASSGGNEAFFGQGTRLTVV.

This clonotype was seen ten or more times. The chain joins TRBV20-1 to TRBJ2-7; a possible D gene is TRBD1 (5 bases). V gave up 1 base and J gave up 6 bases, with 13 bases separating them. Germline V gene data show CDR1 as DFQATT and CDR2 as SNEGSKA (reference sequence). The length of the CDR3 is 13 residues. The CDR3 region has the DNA TGCAGTGCTAGAGGAAGCAGGGAAGGCGAGCAGTACTTC. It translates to CSARGSREGEQYF.

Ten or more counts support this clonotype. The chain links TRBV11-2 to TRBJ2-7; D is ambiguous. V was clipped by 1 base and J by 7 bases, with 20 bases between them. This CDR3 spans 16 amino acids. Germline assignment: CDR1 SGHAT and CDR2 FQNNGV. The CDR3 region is CASSLGRAGLSREQYF. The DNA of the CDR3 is TGTGCCAGCAGCTTAGGTAGGGCTGGCCTGTCGAGAGAGCAGTACTTC.

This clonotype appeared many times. CDR3 in DNA: TGCGCCAGCAGCATTTCCGGGACTTCGAACACCGGGGAGCTGTTTTTT. Its translation is CASSISGTSNTGELFF. The chain is built from TRBV5-1 and TRBJ2-2, with D perhaps TRBD2 (6 bases). V was clipped by 4 bases and J by 0 bases, with 13 bases between them. This CDR3 spans 16 amino acids. The germline V gene has CDR1 SGHRS and CDR2 YFSETQ. Full variable domain (missing parts from reference TRBV5-1 and TRBJ2-2): KAGVTQTPRYLIKTRGQQVTLSCSPISGHRSVSWYQQTPGQGLQFLFEYFSETQRNKGNFPGRFSGRQFSNSRSEMNVSTLELGDSALYLCASSISGTSNTGELFFGEGSRLTVL.

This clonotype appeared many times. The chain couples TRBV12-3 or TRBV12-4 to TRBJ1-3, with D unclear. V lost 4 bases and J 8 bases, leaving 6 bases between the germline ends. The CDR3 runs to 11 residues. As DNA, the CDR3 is TGTGCCAGCAGTTCCCGGGACACCATATATTTT. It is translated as CASSSRDTIYF.

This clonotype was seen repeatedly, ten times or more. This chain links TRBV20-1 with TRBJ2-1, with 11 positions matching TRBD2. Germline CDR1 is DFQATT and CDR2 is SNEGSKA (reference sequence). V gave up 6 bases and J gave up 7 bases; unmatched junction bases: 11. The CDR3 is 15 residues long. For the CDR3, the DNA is TGCAGTGCCCATACCCCTAGCGGGGGGAAAAATGAGCAGTTCTTC. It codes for CSAHTPSGGKNEQFF.

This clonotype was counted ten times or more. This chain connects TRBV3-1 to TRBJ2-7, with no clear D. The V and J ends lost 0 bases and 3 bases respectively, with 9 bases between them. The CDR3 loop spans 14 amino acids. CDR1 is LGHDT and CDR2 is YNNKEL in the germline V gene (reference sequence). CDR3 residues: CASSQDGDYYEQYF. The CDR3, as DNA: TGTGCCAGCAGCCAAGATGGGGATTACTACGAGCAGTACTTC.

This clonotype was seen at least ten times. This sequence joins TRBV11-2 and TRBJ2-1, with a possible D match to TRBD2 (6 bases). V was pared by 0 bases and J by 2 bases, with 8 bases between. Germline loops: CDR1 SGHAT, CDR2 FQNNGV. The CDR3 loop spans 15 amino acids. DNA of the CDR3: TGTGCCAGCAGCTTAGATGGGACTCCCTACAATGAGCAGTTCTTC. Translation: CASSLDGTPYNEQFF.

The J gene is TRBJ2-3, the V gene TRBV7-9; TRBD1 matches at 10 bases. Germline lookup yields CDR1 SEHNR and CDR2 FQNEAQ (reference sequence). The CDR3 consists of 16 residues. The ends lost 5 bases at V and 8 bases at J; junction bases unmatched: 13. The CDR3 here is CASSPPDRGRGATQYF. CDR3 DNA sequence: TGTGCCAGCAGCCCTCCGGACAGGGGGAGAGGAGCTACGCAGTATTTT.

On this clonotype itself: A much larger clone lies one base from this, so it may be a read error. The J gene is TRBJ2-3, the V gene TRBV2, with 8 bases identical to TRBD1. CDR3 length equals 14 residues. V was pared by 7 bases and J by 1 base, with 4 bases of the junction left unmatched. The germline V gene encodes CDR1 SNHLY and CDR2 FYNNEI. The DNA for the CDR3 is TGTGCCAGCACCGTGGGACAGGGCACAGATACGCAGTATTTT. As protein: CASTVGQGTDTQYF.

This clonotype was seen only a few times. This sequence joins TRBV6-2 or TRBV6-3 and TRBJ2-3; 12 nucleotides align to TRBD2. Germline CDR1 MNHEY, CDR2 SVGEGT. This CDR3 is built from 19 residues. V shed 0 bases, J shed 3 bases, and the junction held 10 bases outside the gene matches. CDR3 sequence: CASSYSTTLTSGRTDTQYF. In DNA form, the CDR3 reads TGTGCCAGCAGTTACTCGACCACTCTTACTAGCGGGAGGACAGATACGCAGTATTTT.

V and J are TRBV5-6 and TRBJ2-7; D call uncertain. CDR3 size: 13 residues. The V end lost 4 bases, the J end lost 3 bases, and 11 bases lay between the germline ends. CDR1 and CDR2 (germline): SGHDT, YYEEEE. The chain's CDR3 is CASSPLDGYEQYF. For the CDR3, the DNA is TGTGCCAGCAGCCCCCTGGACGGCTACGAGCAGTACTTC.

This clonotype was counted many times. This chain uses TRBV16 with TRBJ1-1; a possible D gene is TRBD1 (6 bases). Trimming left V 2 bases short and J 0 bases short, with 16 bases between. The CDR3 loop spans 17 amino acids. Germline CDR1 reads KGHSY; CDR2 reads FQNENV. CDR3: CASSQNRVFQMNTEAFF. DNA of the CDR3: TGTGCCAGCAGCCAAAACAGGGTTTTCCAGATGAACACTGAAGCTTTCTTT.

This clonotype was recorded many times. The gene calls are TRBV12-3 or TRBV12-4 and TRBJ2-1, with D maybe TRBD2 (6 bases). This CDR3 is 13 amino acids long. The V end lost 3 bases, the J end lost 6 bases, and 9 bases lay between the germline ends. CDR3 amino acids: CASSLTSSNEQFF. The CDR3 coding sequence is TGTGCCAGCAGTTTGACTAGTTCCAATGAGCAGTTCTTC.

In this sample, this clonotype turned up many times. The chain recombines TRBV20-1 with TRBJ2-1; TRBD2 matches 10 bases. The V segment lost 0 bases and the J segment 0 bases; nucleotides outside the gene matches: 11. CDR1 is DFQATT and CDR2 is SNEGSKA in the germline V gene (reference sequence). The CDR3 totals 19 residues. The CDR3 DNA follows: TGCAGTGCTAGAGATCAAGGAGCGGGAGGGCCCAGCTCCTACAATGAGCAGTTCTTC. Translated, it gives CSARDQGAGGPSSYNEQFF.

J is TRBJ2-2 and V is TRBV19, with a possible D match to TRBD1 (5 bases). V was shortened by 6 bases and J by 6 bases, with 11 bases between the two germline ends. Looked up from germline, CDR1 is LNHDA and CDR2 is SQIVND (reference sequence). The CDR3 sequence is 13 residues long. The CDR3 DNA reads TGTGCCAGTAGCCTAGACAGACCCGGGGAGCTGTTTTTT. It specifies CASSLDRPGELFF.